This T cell receptor beta chain came from a study of control samples from healthy donors and cancer patients (dated by TCRdb to about 2020). The library came from the immunoSEQ multiplex PCR assay. Imported from immuneACCESS, the table was reduced by TCRdb to in-frame sequences with V and J called. These copies leave out some clones; in studies compared against another copy, an unresolved V gene accounts for under half, and the cause of the remainder is not known. The sample table records some 150,000 clones; about 94% of these occur just once. Clones ranked in the top ten supply approximately 5.5% of the sample. From the cysteine up to the phenylalanine, the CDR3 has a length of 12 residues. The entry retains the CDR3 DNA only, 36 bases that are in frame from base 1. CDR1 and CDR2, looked up from the germline V gene (reference sequence), are LNHDA and SQIVND. The trim is 1 base for V and 6 bases for J, with a gap of 6 bases between the germline ends.

Points on this clone: What this receptor recognizes is not known. There are no base qualities to consult, and no much larger clone falls within one base. Other DNA sequences in the sample encode the same CDR3.

The sample comprised blood. The V and J genes are TRBV19 and TRBJ1-2; the D gene is not confidently resolved. This TCR was recovered from a man aged 35 to 55 in good health. The CDR3 corresponds to CASSIGGDGYTF. The DNA reads TGTGCCAGTAGTATAGGCGGGGATGGCTACACCTTC.